The 3 T cell receptor beta chains presented below share a single source sample, sequenced in a study of blood T cell repertoires in COVID-19. Here immunoSEQ multiplex PCR was the method, and the copy in TCRdb shows in-frame clones only, minus some. This table holds about 150,000 clones, over 65% found once. Specimen: peripheral blood. The source is a man older than 75 with acute or convalescent COVID-19.

In its sample, this clone was seen a few times. J is TRBJ1-2 and V is TRBV5-6, with a possible D match to TRBD1 (5 bases). This CDR3 has 14 amino acids. The ends were cut back, 4 bases at V and 4 bases at J, with 14 bases in the middle. Germline CDR1 is SGHDT and CDR2 is YYEEEE. DNA of the CDR3: TGTGCCAGCAGCGTTCAGGGAAGTGGCTATGGCTACACCTTC. Its protein product is CASSVQGSGYGYTF.

This clone has just a few counts. The same CDR3 also results from other DNA sequences found in this sample. The V call is TRBV7-2, the J call TRBJ1-2, with no clear D. Germline V gene sequence: CDR1 SGHTA, CDR2 FQGNSA. The CDR3 has 13 residues. Trimming shortened V by 0 bases and J by 5 bases, and 7 bases separated the two germline ends. CDR3 sequence reads: CASSLAQLYGYTF. CDR3 in DNA: TGTGCCAGCAGCTTAGCACAGCTATATGGCTACACCTTC.

The chain links TRBV5-1 to TRBJ2-1, with TRBD2 matching over 8 bases. The V segment lost 1 base and the J segment 9 bases; nucleotides outside the gene matches: 15. Germline lookup yields CDR1 SGHRS and CDR2 YFSETQ. This CDR3 is built from 17 residues. CDR3 DNA sequence: TGCGCCAGCAGCTTGTTACCGGCCGGGACTAGTTTGACTGAGCAGTTCTTC. This translates into CASSLLPAGTSLTEQFF.